This T cell receptor (beta chain) was observed in a study of OX40 agonist ivuxolimab in advanced cancers. As for the study in general: The treatment was a fully human IgG2 OX40 agonist, ivuxolimab.

The assay was immunoSEQ multiplex PCR, and TCRdb's table has in-frame clones only and misses some. The sample has tens of thousands of clones; about 85% are singletons. This material consisted of CD4+ or CD8+ T cells sorted from blood, taken in a trial of the OX40 agonist ivuxolimab. The sequence came from an adult with an advanced solid tumor such as melanoma, head and neck, liver or kidney cancer.

The CDR3 DNA sequence: TGTGCCAGCAGCTCTGTCGGGGAAACTGAAGCTTTCTTT. This codes for CASSSVGETEAFF. The chain joins TRBV7-6 to TRBJ1-1; no firm D call. Between the trimmed V and J ends, which lost 4 bases and 5 bases, there was a span of 11 bases. The CDR3 is 13 amino acids. Germline assignment: CDR1 SGHVS and CDR2 FNYEAQ.